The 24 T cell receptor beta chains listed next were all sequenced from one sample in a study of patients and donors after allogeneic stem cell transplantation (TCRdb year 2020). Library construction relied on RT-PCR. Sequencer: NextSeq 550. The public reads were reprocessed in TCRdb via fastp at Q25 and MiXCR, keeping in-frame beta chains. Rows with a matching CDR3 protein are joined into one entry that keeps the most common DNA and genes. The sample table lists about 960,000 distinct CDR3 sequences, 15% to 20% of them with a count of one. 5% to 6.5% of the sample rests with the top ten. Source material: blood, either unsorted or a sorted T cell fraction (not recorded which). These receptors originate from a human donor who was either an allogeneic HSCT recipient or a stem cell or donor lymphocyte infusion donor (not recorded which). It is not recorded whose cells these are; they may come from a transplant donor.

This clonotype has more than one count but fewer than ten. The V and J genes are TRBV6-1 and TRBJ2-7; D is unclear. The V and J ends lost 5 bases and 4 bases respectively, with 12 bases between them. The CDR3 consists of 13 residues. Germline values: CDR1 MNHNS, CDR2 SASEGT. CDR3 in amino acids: CASSIEQRYEQYF. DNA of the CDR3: TGTGCCAGCAGTATTGAACAGAGGTACGAGCAGTACTTC.

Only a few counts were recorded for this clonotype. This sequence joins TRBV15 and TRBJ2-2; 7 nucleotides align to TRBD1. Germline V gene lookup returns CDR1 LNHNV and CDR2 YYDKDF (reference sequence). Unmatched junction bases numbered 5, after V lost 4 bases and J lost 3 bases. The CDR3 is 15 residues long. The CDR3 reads CATSTGTDYTGELFF. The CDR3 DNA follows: TGTGCCACCAGCACTGGGACAGATTACACCGGGGAGCTGTTTTTT.

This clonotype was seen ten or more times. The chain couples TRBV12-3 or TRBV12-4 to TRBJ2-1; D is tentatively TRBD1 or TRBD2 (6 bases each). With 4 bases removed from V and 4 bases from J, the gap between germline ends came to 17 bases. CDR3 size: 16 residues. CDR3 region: CASSSQGSGLYNEQFF. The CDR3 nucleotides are TGTGCCAGCAGTTCCCAGGGGAGCGGGCTGTACAATGAGCAGTTCTTC.

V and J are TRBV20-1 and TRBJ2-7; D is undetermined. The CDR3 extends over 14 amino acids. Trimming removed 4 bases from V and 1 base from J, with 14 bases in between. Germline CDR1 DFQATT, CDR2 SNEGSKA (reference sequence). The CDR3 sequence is CSATDAFDSYEQYF. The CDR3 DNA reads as TGCAGTGCTACAGACGCATTTGATTCCTACGAGCAGTACTTC.

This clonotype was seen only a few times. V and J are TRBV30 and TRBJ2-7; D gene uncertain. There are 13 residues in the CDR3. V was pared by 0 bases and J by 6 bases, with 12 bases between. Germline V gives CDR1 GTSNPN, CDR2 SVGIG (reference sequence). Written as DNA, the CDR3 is TGTGCCTGGAGTGTCCGACTGGACGGCGAGCAGTACTTC. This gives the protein CAWSVRLDGEQYF. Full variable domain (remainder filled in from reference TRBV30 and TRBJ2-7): SQTIHQWPATLVQPVGSPLSLECTVEGTSNPNLYWYRQAAGRGLQLLFYSVGIGQISSEVPQNLSASRPQDRQFILSSKKLLLSDSGFYLCAWSVRLDGEQYFGPGTRLTVT.

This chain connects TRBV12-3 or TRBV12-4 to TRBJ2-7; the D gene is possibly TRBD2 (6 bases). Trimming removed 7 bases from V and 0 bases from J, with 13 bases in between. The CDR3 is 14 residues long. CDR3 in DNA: TGTGCCAGCAAGTTAGGGACTTCCTCCTACGAGCAGTACTTC. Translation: CASKLGTSSYEQYF.

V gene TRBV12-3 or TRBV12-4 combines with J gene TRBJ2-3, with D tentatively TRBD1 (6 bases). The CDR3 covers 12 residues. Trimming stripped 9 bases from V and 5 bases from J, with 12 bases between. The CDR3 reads CASLSGVDTQYF. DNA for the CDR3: TGTGCCAGTCTGTCAGGGGTAGATACGCAGTATTTT.

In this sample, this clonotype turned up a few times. CDR3 loop: CASRLTGSNTEAFF. The CDR3 DNA reads TGTGCCAGCAGGTTGACAGGGTCGAACACTGAAGCTTTCTTT. The chain links TRBV2 to TRBJ1-1; 7 bases match TRBD1. CDR3 length: 14 residues. V gave up 6 bases and J gave up 1 base; unmatched junction bases: 5. Germline CDR1 reads SNHLY; CDR2 reads FYNNEI.

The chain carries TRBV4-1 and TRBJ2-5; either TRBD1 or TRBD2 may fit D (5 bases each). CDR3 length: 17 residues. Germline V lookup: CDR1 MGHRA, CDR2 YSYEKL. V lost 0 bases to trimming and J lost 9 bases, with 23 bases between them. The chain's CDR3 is CASSQDGPRLGERSQYF. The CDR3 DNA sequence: TGCGCCAGCAGCCAAGATGGGCCGCGTCTAGGGGAGAGGTCCCAGTACTTC.

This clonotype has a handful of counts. CDR3 bases: TGTGCCAGCAGTCCCGGGGTTCGGGACACTGAAGCTTTCTTT. This sequence encodes CASSPGVRDTEAFF. The chain uses TRBV12-3 or TRBV12-4 and TRBJ1-1; D uncertain. Trimming stripped 5 bases from V and 3 bases from J, with 13 bases between. This CDR3 spans 14 amino acids.

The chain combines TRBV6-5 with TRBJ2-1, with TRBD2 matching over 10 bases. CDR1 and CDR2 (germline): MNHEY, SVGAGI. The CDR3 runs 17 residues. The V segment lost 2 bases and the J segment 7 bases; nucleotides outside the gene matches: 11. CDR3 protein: CASSYPSGRARLNEQFF. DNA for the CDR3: TGTGCCAGCAGTTACCCAAGCGGGAGGGCAAGGCTGAATGAGCAGTTCTTC.

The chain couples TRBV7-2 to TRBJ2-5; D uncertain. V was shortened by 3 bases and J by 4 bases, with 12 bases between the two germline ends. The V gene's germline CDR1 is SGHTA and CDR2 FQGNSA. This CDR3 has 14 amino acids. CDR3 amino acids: CASSFGLIGETQYF. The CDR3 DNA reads TGTGCCAGCAGCTTCGGGCTGATCGGAGAGACCCAGTACTTC.

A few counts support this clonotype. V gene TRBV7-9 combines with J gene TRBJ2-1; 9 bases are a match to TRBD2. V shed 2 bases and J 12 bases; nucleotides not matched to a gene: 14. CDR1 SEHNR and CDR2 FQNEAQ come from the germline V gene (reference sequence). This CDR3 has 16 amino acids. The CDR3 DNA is TGTGCCAGCAGCTTATTTAGCGGGGGCTCCCATCTAGGGCAGTTCTTC. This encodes CASSLFSGGSHLGQFF.

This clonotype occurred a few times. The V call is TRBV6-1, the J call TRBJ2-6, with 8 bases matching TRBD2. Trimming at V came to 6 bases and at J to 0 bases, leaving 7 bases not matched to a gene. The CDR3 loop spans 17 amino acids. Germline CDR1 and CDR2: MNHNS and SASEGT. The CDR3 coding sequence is TGTGCCAGCAGGATGCGGGGGGCCCCCTCTGGGGCCAACGTCCTGACTTTC. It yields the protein CASRMRGAPSGANVLTF.

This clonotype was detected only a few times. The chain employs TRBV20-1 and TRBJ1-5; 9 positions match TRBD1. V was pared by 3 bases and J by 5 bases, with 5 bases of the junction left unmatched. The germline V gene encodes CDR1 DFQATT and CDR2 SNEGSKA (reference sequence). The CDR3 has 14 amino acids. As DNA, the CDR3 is TGCAGTGCTAGTCTTGGGACAGGGCATCAGCCCCAGCATTTT. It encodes CSASLGTGHQPQHF.

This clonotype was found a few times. The CDR3 spells CASSPGLKGRFNQPQHF. CDR3 nucleotides: TGTGCCAGCAGCCCAGGGCTCAAGGGAAGATTTAATCAGCCCCAGCATTTT. V usage is TRBV7-8 and J usage is TRBJ1-5; possible D gene TRBD1, 5 bases. CDR1 and CDR2 from the germline V gene are SGHVS and FQNEAQ. This CDR3 region has 17 residues. Trimming removed 5 bases from V and 4 bases from J, with 21 bases in between.

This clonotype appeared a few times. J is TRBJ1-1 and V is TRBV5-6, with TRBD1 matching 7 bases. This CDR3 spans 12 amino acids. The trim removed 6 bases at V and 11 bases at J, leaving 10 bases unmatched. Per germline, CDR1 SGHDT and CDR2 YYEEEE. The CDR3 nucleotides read TGTGCCAGCACCAATGACAGGGAGGTGGCTTTCTTT. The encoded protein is CASTNDREVAFF.

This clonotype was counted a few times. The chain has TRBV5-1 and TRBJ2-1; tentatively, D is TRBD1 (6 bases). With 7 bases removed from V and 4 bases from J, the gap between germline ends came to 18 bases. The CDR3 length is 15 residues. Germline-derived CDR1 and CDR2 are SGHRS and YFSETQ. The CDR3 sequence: CASQGQQGTYNEQFF. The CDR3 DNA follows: TGCGCCAGCCAGGGACAACAGGGTACATACAATGAGCAGTTCTTC.

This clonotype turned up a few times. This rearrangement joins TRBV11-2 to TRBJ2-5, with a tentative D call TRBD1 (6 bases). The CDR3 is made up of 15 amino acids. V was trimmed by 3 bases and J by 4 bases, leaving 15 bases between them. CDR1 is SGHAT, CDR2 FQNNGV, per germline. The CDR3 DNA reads TGTGCCAGCAGCTTTGGCAGGGGAATATTAGAGACCCAGTACTTC. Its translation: CASSFGRGILETQYF.

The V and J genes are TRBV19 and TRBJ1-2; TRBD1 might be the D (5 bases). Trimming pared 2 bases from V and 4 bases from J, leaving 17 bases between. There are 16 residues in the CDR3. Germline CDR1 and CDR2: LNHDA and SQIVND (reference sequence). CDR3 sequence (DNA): TGTGCCAGTAGTATAACGACGGACGGGGGGGGCTATGGCTACACCTTC. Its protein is CASSITTDGGGYGYTF.

The CDR3, as DNA: TGCAGTGCTCTGGACAGGTCCTCCTATGGCTACACCTTC. This sequence encodes CSALDRSSYGYTF. The V gene is TRBV20-1, the J gene TRBJ1-2; 7 nucleotides agree with TRBD1. V shed 5 bases and J 4 bases; nucleotides not matched to a gene: 7. This CDR3 region has 13 residues. Germline CDR1 is DFQATT and CDR2 is SNEGSKA (reference sequence).

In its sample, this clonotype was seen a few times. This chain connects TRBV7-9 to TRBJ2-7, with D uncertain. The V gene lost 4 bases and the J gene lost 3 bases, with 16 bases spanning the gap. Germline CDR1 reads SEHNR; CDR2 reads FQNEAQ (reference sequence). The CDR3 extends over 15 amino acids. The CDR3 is CASSSLGRSGYEQYF. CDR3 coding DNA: TGTGCCAGCAGCTCTCTAGGCAGGTCGGGCTACGAGCAGTACTTC.

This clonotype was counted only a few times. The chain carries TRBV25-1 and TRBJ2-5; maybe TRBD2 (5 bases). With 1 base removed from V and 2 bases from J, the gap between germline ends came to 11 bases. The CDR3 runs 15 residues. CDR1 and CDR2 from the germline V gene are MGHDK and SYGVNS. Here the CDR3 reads CASSELRPGQETQYF. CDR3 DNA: TGTGCCAGCAGTGAATTGCGCCCGGGGCAAGAGACCCAGTACTTC. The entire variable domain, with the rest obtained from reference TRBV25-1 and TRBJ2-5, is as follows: EADIYQTPRYLVIGTGKKITLECSQTMGHDKMYWYQQDPGMELHLIHYSYGVNSTEKGDLSSESTVSRIRTEHFPLTLESARPSHTSQYLCASSELRPGQETQYFGPGTRLLVL.

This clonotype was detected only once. CDR3 nucleotides: TGCGCCAGCAGCCATACCCAGGGGGCTGACACTGAAGCTTTCTTT. This gives the protein CASSHTQGADTEAFF. This chain joins TRBV5-1 and TRBJ1-1, with TRBD1 matching over 8 bases. The length of the CDR3 is 15 residues. The J segment lost 3 bases and the V segment lost 4 bases, leaving 8 bases of the junction unmatched. CDR1 is SGHRS and CDR2 is YFSETQ in the germline V gene.